This T cell receptor beta chain was sequenced for a study of beta chain features in type 1 diabetes. Findings of the study overall: Among all four CD4+ subsets, Type 1 diabetes patients had TCRB CDR3s that were moderately but significantly shorter.

Trimming stripped 5 bases from V and 6 bases from J, with 10 bases between. Germline-derived CDR1 and CDR2 are LGHNA and YNFKEQ. The CDR3 has 13 residues. With regard to this clone: Its antigen is currently unknown.

All of the isolated RNA was reverse transcribed, so expressed TCRB transcripts were sequenced. Measured with immunoSEQ multiplex PCR; TCRdb has only the in-frame clones, and not every one. The sample has 640,000 or so clones; roughly 12% are singletons. Material for sequencing was naive CD4+ T cells from blood. The clonotype originates from a man between 18 and 29 years old with type 1 diabetes. The chain is built from TRBV4-2 and TRBJ2-2; D unresolved. This CDR3 is CASSAVMAGELFF. CDR3 sequence (DNA): TGTGCCAGCAGCGCAGTCATGGCCGGGGAGCTGTTTTTT.